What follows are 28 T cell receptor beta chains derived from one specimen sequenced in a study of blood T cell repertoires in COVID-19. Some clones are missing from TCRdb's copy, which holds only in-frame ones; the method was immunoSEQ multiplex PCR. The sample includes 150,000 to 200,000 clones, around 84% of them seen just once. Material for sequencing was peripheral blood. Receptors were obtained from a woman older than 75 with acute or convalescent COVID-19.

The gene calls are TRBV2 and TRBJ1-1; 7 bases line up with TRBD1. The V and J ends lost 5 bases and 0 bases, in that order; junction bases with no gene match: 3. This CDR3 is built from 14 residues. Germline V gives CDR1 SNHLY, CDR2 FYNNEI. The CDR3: CASSQDRVNTEAFF. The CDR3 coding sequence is TGTGCCAGCAGTCAAGACAGGGTGAACACTGAAGCTTTCTTT.

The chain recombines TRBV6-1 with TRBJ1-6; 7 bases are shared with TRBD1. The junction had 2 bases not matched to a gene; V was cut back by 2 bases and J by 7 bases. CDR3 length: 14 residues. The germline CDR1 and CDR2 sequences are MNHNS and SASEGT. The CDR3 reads CASSELGQNSPLHF. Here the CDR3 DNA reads TGTGCCAGCAGTGAATTGGGACAGAATTCACCCCTCCACTTT.

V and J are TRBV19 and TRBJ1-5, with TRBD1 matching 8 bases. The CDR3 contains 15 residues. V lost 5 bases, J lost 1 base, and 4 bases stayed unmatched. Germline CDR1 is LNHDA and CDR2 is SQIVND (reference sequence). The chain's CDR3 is CASSLQGGSNQPQHF. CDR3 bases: TGTGCCAGTAGTTTACAGGGGGGGAGCAATCAGCCCCAGCATTTT.

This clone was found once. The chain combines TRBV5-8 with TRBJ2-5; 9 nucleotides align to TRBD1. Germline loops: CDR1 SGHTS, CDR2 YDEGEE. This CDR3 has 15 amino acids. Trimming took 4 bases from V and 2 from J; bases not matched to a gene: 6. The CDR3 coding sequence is TGTGCCAGCAGCGAAGGGACAGGGACTCAAGAGACCCAGTACTTC. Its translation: CASSEGTGTQETQYF.

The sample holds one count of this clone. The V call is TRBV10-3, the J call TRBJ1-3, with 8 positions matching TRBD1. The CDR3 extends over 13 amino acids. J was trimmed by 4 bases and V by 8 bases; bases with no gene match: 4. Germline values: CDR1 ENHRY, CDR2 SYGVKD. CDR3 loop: CAIQGAEGNTIYF. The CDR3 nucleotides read TGTGCCATCCAGGGGGCCGAAGGAAACACCATATATTTT.

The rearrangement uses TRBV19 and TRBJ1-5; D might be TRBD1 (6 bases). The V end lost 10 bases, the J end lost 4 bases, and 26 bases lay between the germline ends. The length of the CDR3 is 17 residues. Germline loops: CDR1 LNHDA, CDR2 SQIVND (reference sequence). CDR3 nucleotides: TGTGCCACTACGATTACCCCGACAGGAGGAGCAAATCAGCCCCAGCATTTT. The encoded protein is CATTITPTGGANQPQHF.

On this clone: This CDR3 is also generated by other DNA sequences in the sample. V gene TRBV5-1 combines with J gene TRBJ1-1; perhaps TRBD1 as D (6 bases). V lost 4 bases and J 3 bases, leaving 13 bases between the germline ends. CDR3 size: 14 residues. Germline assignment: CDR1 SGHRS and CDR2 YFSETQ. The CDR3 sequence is CASSLGQTYTEAFF. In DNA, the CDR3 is TGCGCCAGCAGCCTCGGACAGACGTACACTGAAGCTTTCTTT.

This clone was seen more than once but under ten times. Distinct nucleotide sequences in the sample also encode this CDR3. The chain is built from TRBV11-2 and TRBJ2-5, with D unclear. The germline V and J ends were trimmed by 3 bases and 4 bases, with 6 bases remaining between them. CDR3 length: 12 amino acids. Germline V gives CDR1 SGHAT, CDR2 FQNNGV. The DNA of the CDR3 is TGTGCCAGCAGCTTGGGCGTAGAGACCCAGTACTTC. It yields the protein CASSLGVETQYF.

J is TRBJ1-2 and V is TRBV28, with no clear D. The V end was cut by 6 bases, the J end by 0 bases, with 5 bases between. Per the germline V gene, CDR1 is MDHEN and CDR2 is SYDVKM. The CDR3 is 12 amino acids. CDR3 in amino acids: CASSPSNYGYTF. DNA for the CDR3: TGTGCCAGCAGCCCTTCTAACTATGGCTACACCTTC.

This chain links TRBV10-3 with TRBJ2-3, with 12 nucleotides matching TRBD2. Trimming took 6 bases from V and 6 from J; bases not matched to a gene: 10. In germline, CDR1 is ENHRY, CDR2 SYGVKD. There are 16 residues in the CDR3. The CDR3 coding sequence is TGTGCCATCAGGGCCCACCTAGCGGGGGGGCTGGATACGCAGTATTTT. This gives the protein CAIRAHLAGGLDTQYF.

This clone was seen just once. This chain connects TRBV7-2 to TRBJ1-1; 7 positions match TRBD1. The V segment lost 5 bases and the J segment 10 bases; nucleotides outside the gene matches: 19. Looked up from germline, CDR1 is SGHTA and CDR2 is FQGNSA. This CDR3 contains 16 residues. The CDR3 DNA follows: TGTGCCAGCAGCGGCGGGACAGAACTCCCGACCGGCCGAGCTTTCTTT. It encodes CASSGGTELPTGRAFF.

CDR3 DNA sequence: TGTGCCGGCAGCGGACAGGACTACAATGAGCAGTTCTTC. It specifies CAGSGQDYNEQFF. The J gene is TRBJ2-1, the V gene TRBV10-3; 7 nucleotides align to TRBD1. CDR3 length equals 13 residues. Germline values: CDR1 ENHRY, CDR2 SYGVKD. Unmatched junction bases numbered 7, after V lost 11 bases and J lost 3 bases.

CDR3 nucleotides: TGTGCCAGCAGATTTGGGACAGGGTTTATAGGAACTGAAGCTTTCTTT. It translates to CASRFGTGFIGTEAFF. V usage is TRBV2 and J usage is TRBJ1-1; 9 nucleotides align to TRBD1. The germline gives CDR1 SNHLY, CDR2 FYNNEI. This CDR3 spans 16 amino acids. The V gene end was trimmed by 6 bases and the J gene end by 5 bases; junction bases not matched to a gene: 13.

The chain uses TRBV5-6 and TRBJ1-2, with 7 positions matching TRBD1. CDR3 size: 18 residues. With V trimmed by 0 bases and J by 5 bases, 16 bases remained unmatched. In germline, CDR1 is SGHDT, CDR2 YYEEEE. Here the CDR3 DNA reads TGTGCCAGCAGCTTGGTGGGGACAGCGCTCAGCGCGATGTATGGCTACACCTTC. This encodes CASSLVGTALSAMYGYTF.

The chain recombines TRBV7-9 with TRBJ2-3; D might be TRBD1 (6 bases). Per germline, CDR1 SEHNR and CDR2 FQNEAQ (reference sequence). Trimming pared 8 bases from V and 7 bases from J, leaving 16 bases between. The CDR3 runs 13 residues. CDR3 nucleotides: TGTGCCAGCGGTGGGGGCGGTTTAAATACGCAGTATTTT. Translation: CASGGGGLNTQYF. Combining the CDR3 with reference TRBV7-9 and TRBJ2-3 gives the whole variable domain DTGVSQNPRHKITKRGQNVTFRCDPISEHNRLYWYRQTLGQGPEFLTYFQNEAQLEKSRLLSDRFSAERPKGSFSTLEIQRTEQGDSAMYLCASGGGGLNTQYFGPGTRLTVL.

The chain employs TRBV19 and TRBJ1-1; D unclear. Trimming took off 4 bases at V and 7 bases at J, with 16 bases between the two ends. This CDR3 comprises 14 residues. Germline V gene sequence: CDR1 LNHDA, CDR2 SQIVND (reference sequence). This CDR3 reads CASSTGSGGYEAFF. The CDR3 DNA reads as TGTGCCAGTAGTACCGGGTCTGGCGGATATGAAGCTTTCTTT.

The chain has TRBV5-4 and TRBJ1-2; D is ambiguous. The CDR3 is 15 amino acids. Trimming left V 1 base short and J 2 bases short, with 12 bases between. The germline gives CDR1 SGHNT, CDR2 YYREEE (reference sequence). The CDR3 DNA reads TGTGCCAGCAGCTTGATGGGCAACTTCAACTATGGCTACACCTTC. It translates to CASSLMGNFNYGYTF.

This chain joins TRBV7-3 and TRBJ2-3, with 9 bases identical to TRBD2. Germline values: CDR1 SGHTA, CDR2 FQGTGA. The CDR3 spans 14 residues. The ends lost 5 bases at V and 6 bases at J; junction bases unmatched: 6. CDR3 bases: TGTGCCAGCAGCCGTAGCGGGGGAGGCGATACGCAGTATTTT. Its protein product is CASSRSGGGDTQYF.

CDR3 coding DNA: TGTGCCAGCAGCCAACAGGGGTCTGGAAACACCATATATTTT. It translates to CASSQQGSGNTIYF. This chain links TRBV7-3 with TRBJ1-3, with TRBD1 matching over 7 bases. V was pared by 5 bases and J by 1 base, with 2 bases of the junction left unmatched. CDR3 length equals 14 residues. Germline V CDR1 and CDR2: SGHTA, FQGTGA. Full variable domain (rest looked up from reference TRBV7-3 and TRBJ1-3): GAGVSQTPSNKVTEKGKYVELRCDPISGHTALYWYRQSLGQGPEFLIYFQGTGAADDSGLPNDRFFAVRPEGSVSTLKIQRTERGDSAVYLCASSQQGSGNTIYFGEGSWLTVV.

The CDR3 region is CASSSFGAENQPQHF. The CDR3 nucleotides read TGTGCCAGCAGTTCGTTTGGGGCGGAAAATCAGCCCCAGCATTTT. The chain carries TRBV6-5 and TRBJ1-5; D is possibly TRBD1 (5 bases). CDR1 is MNHEY, CDR2 SVGAGI, per germline. The CDR3 is 15 residues long. V lost 4 bases and J lost 4, with 14 bases in between.

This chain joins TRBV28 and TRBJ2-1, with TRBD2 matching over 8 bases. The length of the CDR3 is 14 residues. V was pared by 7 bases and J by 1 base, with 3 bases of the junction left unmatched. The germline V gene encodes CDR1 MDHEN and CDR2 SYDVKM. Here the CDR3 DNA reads TGTGCCAGCAACCGGGGGGGGTCCTACAATGAGCAGTTCTTC. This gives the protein CASNRGGSYNEQFF.

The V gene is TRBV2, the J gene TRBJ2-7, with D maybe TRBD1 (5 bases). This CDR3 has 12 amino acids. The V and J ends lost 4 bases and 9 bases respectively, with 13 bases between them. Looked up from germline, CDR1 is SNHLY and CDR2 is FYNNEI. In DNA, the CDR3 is TGTGCCAGCAGTGGTGGGGCGGTATGGCAGTACTTC. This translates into CASSGGAVWQYF.

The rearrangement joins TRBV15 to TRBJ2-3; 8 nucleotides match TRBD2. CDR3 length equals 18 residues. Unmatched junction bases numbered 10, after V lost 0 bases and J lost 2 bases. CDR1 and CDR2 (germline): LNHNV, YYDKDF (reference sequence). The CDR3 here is CATSRDLQSGGSTDTQYF. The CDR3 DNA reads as TGTGCCACCAGCAGAGATCTACAGAGCGGGGGTTCCACAGATACGCAGTATTTT.

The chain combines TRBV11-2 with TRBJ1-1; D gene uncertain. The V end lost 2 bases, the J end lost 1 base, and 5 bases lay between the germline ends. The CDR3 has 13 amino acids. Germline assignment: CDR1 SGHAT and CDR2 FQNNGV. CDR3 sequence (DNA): TGTGCCAGCAGCTTACGGGAGAACACTGAAGCTTTCTTT. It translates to CASSLRENTEAFF.

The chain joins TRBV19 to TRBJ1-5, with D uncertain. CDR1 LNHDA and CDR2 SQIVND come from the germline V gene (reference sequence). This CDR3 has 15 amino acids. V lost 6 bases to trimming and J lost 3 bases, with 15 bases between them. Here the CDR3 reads CASSTYRVYNQPQHF. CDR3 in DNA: TGTGCCAGTAGCACTTATCGAGTATACAATCAGCCCCAGCATTTT.

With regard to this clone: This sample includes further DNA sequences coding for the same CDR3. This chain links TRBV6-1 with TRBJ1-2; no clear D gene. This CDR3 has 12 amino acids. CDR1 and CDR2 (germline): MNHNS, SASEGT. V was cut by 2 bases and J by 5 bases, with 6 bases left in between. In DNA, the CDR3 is TGTGCCAGCAGTGAACGCGGATATGGCTACACCTTC. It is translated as CASSERGYGYTF.

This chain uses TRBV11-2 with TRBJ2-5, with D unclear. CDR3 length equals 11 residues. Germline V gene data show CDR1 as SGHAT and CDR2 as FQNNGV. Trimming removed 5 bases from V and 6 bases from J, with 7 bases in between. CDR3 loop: CASSHIKTQYF. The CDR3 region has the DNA TGTGCCAGCAGCCACATTAAGACCCAGTACTTC.

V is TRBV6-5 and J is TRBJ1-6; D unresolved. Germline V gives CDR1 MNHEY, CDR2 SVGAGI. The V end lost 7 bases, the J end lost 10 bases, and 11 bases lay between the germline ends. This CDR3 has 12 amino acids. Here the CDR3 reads CASTGRGSPLHF. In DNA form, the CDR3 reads TGTGCCAGCACGGGTAGAGGATCACCCCTCCACTTT.